This record covers a single T cell receptor (beta chain). This record comes from a study of blood T cell repertoires in COVID-19. Here immunoSEQ multiplex PCR was the method, and the copy in TCRdb shows in-frame clones only, minus some. The sample includes about 150,000 clones, about 86% of them seen just once. Trimming removed 0 bases from V and 3 bases from J, with 6 bases in between. The V gene's germline CDR1 is SGHRS and CDR2 YFSETQ. The CDR3 loop spans 13 amino acids. The TCR was taken from a man aged 70 or older with acute or convalescent COVID-19. The sample comprised peripheral blood. The chain is built from TRBV5-1 and TRBJ1-1, with D hard to call. The CDR3, as DNA: TGCGCCAGCAGCTTGGTGGCAGACACTGAAGCTTTCTTT. This sequence encodes CASSLVADTEAFF.